This TCR beta chain was recorded in a study of blood T cells in healthy people across ages. Study in general: The template switching approach captured approximately one barcoded beta molecule for every two T cells.

Of note for this clonotype: Its target is unknown.

Study results and caveats: With donor CMV status unknown, expanded clonotype changes were possibly confounded. Older individuals had lower TCR beta diversity per million T cells (the decline was roughly linear).

A second about 6 to 12 cycle PCR used barcoded and J-beta primers. TCRdb re-called the 5' RACE reads with MiXCR, one entry per CDR3 protein. The sample holds 1 million or so distinct CDR3 sequences, over 35% seen once. From germline, CDR1 is SGHDN and CDR2 FVKESK. After removal of 4 bases from V and 0 bases from J, the junction contained 8 bases not matched to a gene. This CDR3 has 19 residues. This chain connects TRBV14 to TRBJ2-3; 15 bases are shared with TRBD2. Input material: blood. The TCR comes from a woman in her sixties in good health. CDR3 nucleotides: TGTGCCAGCAGCCGGGGACTAGCGGGAGGACCTACTAGCACAGATACGCAGTATTTT. Translating gives CASSRGLAGGPTSTDTQYF.